This entry describes one TCR beta chain. Its matching antigen is unknown. Russia was home to the donors, healthy Caucasian individuals aged about 6 to 90. It was with a sample-barcoded 5' primer and a J-beta primer mix that a second PCR of roughly 6 to 12 cycles was run. TCRdb used MiXCR to reprocess the 5' RACE reads, holding one entry per CDR3 protein. The sample lists some 900,000 distinct CDR3 sequences, 40% to 60% occurring once. This entry is derived from a study of blood T cells in healthy people across ages. As for the study in general: With template switching, about one barcoded beta molecule was captured per two T cells.

Study-level results: Older age coincided with a roughly linear decline in TCR beta diversity per million T cells.

From germline, CDR1 is SGHTA and CDR2 FQGNSA. This CDR3 has 16 residues. Trimming at V came to 2 bases and at J to 4 bases, leaving 9 bases not matched to a gene. This sequence joins TRBV7-2 and TRBJ2-5; 8 bases match TRBD2. The TCR comes from a man aged 30 to 39 in good health. Sequencing input: blood. DNA for the CDR3: TGTGCCAGCAGCTTAAGACTCGGGGGGGTTGGAGAGACCCAGTACTTC. It encodes CASSLRLGGVGETQYF.